A single sample is the source of the 20 T cell receptor beta chains below, sequenced in a study of T cells in Graves' hyperthyroidism and ophthalmopathy. From RNA transcripts, TCR beta CDR3 regions were amplified. In the first-round RT-PCR of the TCR CDR3, the HTBI primer set was used. TCRdb used MiXCR to reprocess the multiplex PCR reads, holding one entry per CDR3 protein. Of 300,000 to 400,000 distinct CDR3 sequences in the sample, 14% are singletons; the top ten hold more than 9.5%. The sequenced material came from blood. The receptor source for this set is a woman between 55 and 75 years old with Graves' hyperthyroidism.

This clonotype was counted once. This may be a read error, as it is one base from a much larger clone. The CDR3, as DNA: TGTGCCACCAGTTACTCGGTTGACTTTACGCAGTATTTT. Amino acid sequence: CATSYSVDFTQYF. This chain links TRBV24-1 with TRBJ2-3, with D unresolved. The V end was cut by 6 bases, the J end by 8 bases, with 14 bases between. The CDR3 covers 13 residues. The germline CDR1 and CDR2 sequences are KGHDR and SFDVKD.

This clonotype was observed a few times. V is TRBV6-1 and J is TRBJ1-1, with 7 bases matching TRBD1. The V and J ends lost 5 bases and 3 bases, in that order; junction bases with no gene match: 9. The CDR3 runs to 15 residues. The germline gives CDR1 MNHNS, CDR2 SASEGT. In nucleotides, the CDR3 is TGTGCCAGCAGTCCCGATCGACAGGGTTACACTGAAGCTTTCTTT. Translation: CASSPDRQGYTEAFF.

This clonotype was observed many times. The chain combines TRBV5-1 with TRBJ2-3; 10 bases align to TRBD1. CDR1 and CDR2 (germline): SGHRS, YFSETQ. Trimming at V came to 0 bases and at J to 3 bases, leaving 4 bases not matched to a gene. The CDR3 extends over 16 amino acids. CDR3 in amino acids: CASSLAPDRGTDTQYF. The CDR3 DNA reads TGCGCCAGCAGCTTGGCCCCGGACAGGGGGACAGATACGCAGTATTTT. Using reference TRBV5-1 and TRBJ2-3 for the parts outside the CDR3, the full variable domain is KAGVTQTPRYLIKTRGQQVTLSCSPISGHRSVSWYQQTPGQGLQFLFEYFSETQRNKGNFPGRFSGRQFSNSRSEMNVSTLELGDSALYLCASSLAPDRGTDTQYFGPGTRLTVL.

Concerning this clonotype: A clone one base away is much larger, so this may be a read error. This chain connects TRBV18 to TRBJ2-7, with TRBD2 identical over 7 bases. This CDR3 comprises 14 residues. Looked up from germline, CDR1 is KGHSH and CDR2 is LQKENI. The CDR3 region has the DNA TGTGCCAGCTCATCACCCGCGGGAGAGGGAGAGCAGTACTTC. This gives the protein CASSSPAGEGEQYF.

This clonotype has at least ten counts. This rearrangement joins TRBV27 to TRBJ2-3, with TRBD2 matching over 10 bases. The junction had 6 bases not matched to a gene; V was cut back by 3 bases and J by 3 bases. Germline CDR1 is MNHEY and CDR2 is SMNVEV (reference sequence). CDR3 size: 16 residues. CDR3 residues: CASSFGAGGPTDTQYF. The CDR3 bases are TGTGCCAGCAGTTTTGGAGCGGGAGGGCCAACAGATACGCAGTATTTT.

This chain uses TRBV7-9 with TRBJ2-2, with 16 positions matching TRBD2. With 2 bases clipped from V and 6 bases from J, the junction kept 12 bases outside the gene matches. The CDR3 sequence is 20 residues long. The germline V gene has CDR1 SEHNR and CDR2 FQNEAQ (reference sequence). CDR3 nucleotide sequence: TGTGCCAGCAGCTTATCCCCGGGACTAGCGGGAGGGCGCCCCTCCGGGGAGCTGTTTTTT. This encodes CASSLSPGLAGGRPSGELFF. The variable domain in full, with the rest retrieved from reference TRBV7-9 and TRBJ2-2, is DTGVSQNPRHKITKRGQNVTFRCDPISEHNRLYWYRQTLGQGPEFLTYFQNEAQLEKSRLLSDRFSAERPKGSFSTLEIQRTEQGDSAMYLCASSLSPGLAGGRPSGELFFGEGSRLTVL.

This clonotype was detected ten times or more. CDR3 region: CASRRYYGYTF. The CDR3 coding sequence is TGTGCCAGCAGGCGGTACTATGGCTACACCTTC. The chain couples TRBV6-1 to TRBJ1-2; no clear D gene. The V end lost 6 bases, the J end lost 3 bases, and 5 bases lay between the germline ends. Germline CDR1 is MNHNS and CDR2 is SASEGT. This CDR3 is built from 11 residues.

The sample holds many counts of this clonotype. The V and J genes are TRBV28 and TRBJ2-2; D is undetermined. The V end lost 8 bases, the J end lost 9 bases, and 7 bases lay between the germline ends. The CDR3 consists of 10 residues. From germline, CDR1 is MDHEN and CDR2 SYDVKM. The CDR3 loop reads CASGRRELFF. For the CDR3, the DNA is TGTGCCAGCGGGCGCCGGGAGCTGTTTTTT.

The sample holds many counts of this clonotype. The chain combines TRBV5-1 with TRBJ2-1, with D tentatively TRBD2 (5 bases). With 2 bases removed from V and 0 bases from J, the gap between germline ends came to 18 bases. CDR3 length: 18 residues. Germline V gives CDR1 SGHRS, CDR2 YFSETQ. This chain's CDR3 is CASSFLTLDVSSYNEQFF. CDR3 nucleotide sequence: TGCGCCAGCAGCTTCCTGACACTAGACGTGAGCTCCTACAATGAGCAGTTCTTC.

There are a few counts of this clonotype. The chain combines TRBV18 with TRBJ1-6; D possibly corresponds to TRBD1 (6 bases). CDR3 size: 14 residues. Germline values: CDR1 KGHSH, CDR2 LQKENI. The V gene lost 3 bases and the J gene lost 10 bases, with 13 bases spanning the gap. In DNA form, the CDR3 reads TGTGCCAGCTCACCGGTACAGGGTCGCTCACCCCTCCACTTT. This encodes CASSPVQGRSPLHF.

Ten or more counts support this clonotype. The rearrangement links TRBV9 to TRBJ1-1, with a possible D match to TRBD1 (6 bases). CDR1 and CDR2 (germline): SGDLS, YYNGEE. Trimming removed 1 base at V and 3 bases at J, with 13 bases between. The CDR3 has 15 amino acids. The CDR3 coding sequence is TGTGCCAGCAGCGTATCTGACAGGTTTTACACTGAAGCTTTCTTT. It translates to CASSVSDRFYTEAFF.

The sample holds many counts of this clonotype. This chain connects TRBV6-5 to TRBJ2-3; D perhaps matches TRBD2 (6 bases). This CDR3 region has 17 residues. The V gene lost 2 bases and the J gene lost 0 bases, with 15 bases spanning the gap. The V gene's germline CDR1 is MNHEY and CDR2 SVGAGI. CDR3 nucleotides: TGTGCCAGCAGTTACGGCATGCGGGACTCTAGCACAGATACGCAGTATTTT. As protein: CASSYGMRDSSTDTQYF.

This clonotype was counted at least ten times. V usage is TRBV11-2 and J usage is TRBJ2-7; no definite D call. Germline V gene data show CDR1 as SGHAT and CDR2 as FQNNGV. This CDR3 is built from 14 residues. V lost 5 bases and J 2 bases, leaving 13 bases between the germline ends. The CDR3 loop is CASSLVWQPYEQYF. The CDR3 DNA reads as TGTGCCAGCAGCCTAGTGTGGCAGCCCTACGAGCAGTACTTC.

The rearrangement joins TRBV29-1 to TRBJ2-7, with D tentatively TRBD1 or TRBD2 (5 bases each). V was shortened by 7 bases and J by 3 bases, with 16 bases between the two germline ends. The germline CDR1 and CDR2 sequences are SQVTM and ANQGSEA. This CDR3 contains 13 residues. CDR3: CSGERDPDYEQYF. CDR3 nucleotides: TGCAGCGGAGAACGGGACCCCGACTACGAGCAGTACTTC.

V usage is TRBV13 and J usage is TRBJ2-1; 8 nucleotides match TRBD2. The ends lost 5 bases at V and 3 bases at J; junction bases unmatched: 6. The germline CDR1 and CDR2 sequences are PRHDT and FYEKMQ (reference sequence). The CDR3 length is 15 residues. The CDR3 is CASSPPGRDYNEQFF. The CDR3 region has the DNA TGTGCCAGCAGCCCCCCCGGGAGGGACTACAATGAGCAGTTCTTC.

This clonotype showed up many times. Here the CDR3 DNA reads TGCGCCAGCAGCCAAGGGTTAGCGGGGGTCTACGAGCAGTACTTC. The encoded protein is CASSQGLAGVYEQYF. The V and J genes are TRBV4-1 and TRBJ2-7; TRBD2 matches at 9 bases. J was trimmed by 3 bases and V by 1 base; bases with no gene match: 4. The CDR3 has 15 residues. Germline V gene sequence: CDR1 MGHRA, CDR2 YSYEKL.

This clonotype showed up just a few times. The chain couples TRBV4-1 to TRBJ2-5; D not resolved. The V end lost 4 bases, the J end lost 7 bases, and 13 bases lay between the germline ends. The length of the CDR3 is 13 residues. Germline V gene data show CDR1 as MGHRA and CDR2 as YSYEKL. The CDR3 sequence: CASSPPFGGTQYF. The DNA for the CDR3 is TGCGCCAGCAGCCCCCCGTTTGGCGGGACCCAGTACTTC.

This clonotype was seen ten or more times. This chain joins TRBV5-1 and TRBJ2-1; 10 bases map to TRBD2. The CDR3 has 15 residues. Germline trimming cut 2 bases from V and 7 bases from J; bases unmatched to any gene: 6. CDR1 SGHRS and CDR2 YFSETQ come from the germline V gene. CDR3 sequence: CASSFSLAGANEQFF. DNA of the CDR3: TGCGCCAGCAGCTTTAGTCTAGCGGGAGCGAATGAGCAGTTCTTC.

Ten or more counts support this clonotype. This chain connects TRBV20-1 to TRBJ2-1; 7 bases map to TRBD2. Germline trimming cut 4 bases from V and 8 bases from J; bases unmatched to any gene: 11. CDR1 and CDR2 from the germline V gene are DFQATT and SNEGSKA (reference sequence). The CDR3 totals 14 residues. Here the CDR3 DNA reads TGCAGTGCTACGCCTAGCGGAGAGAGGGATGAGCAGTTCTTC. This sequence encodes CSATPSGERDEQFF.

The rearrangement uses TRBV19 and TRBJ2-7, with 8 positions matching TRBD2. The CDR3 is made up of 14 amino acids. After removal of 3 bases from V and 2 bases from J, the junction contained 3 bases not matched to a gene. In germline, CDR1 is LNHDA, CDR2 SQIVND (reference sequence). CDR3 in amino acids: CASSMGREAYEQYF. The CDR3 DNA is TGTGCCAGTAGTATGGGGCGGGAGGCCTACGAGCAGTACTTC.